What follows are 11 T cell receptor beta chains derived from one specimen sequenced in a study of identical twins listed by TCRdb under 2016. The library was obtained by 5' RACE. The instrument given in TCRdb is Illumina HiSeq 2000. Using fastp trimming at Q25 and MiXCR clonotype assembly, TCRdb reanalyzed the public sequencing data and kept in-frame beta chains. All rows with the same CDR3 protein become a single entry with the most common DNA and genes. The table for this sample lists some 100,000 distinct CDR3 sequences; about 5.6% of them were counted only once. The leading ten clones occupy roughly 12% of the sample. Sequenced input: memory T cells sorted from blood. The meaning of the sample's cell subset or site label: CD45RO+ enriched T cells. The origin of the receptors is a woman between 45 and 65 years old in good health.

This clonotype appeared a few times. The chain has TRBV3-1 and TRBJ1-1; TRBD1 is a possible D gene (5 bases). V gave up 4 bases and J gave up 13 bases, with 19 bases separating them. The CDR3 sequence is 13 residues long. CDR1 and CDR2 (germline): LGHDT, YNNKEL (reference sequence). This CDR3 reads CASSPLGGEIVFF. CDR3 DNA: TGTGCCAGCAGCCCCCTCGGGGGGGAGATCGTTTTCTTT.

This clonotype was counted ten times or more. The chain joins TRBV7-3 to TRBJ1-1, with D unclear. CDR3 length equals 12 residues. Germline CDR1 reads SGHTA; CDR2 reads FQGTGA. Deletions cut 3 bases from V and 9 bases from J, with 11 bases between. As DNA, the CDR3 is TGTGCCAGCAGCTTGGGCAGCGCCAAAGCTTTCTTT. It yields the protein CASSLGSAKAFF.

This clonotype has ten or more counts. The chain has TRBV7-9 and TRBJ2-7, with no clear D. Trimming took off 4 bases at V and 9 bases at J, with 16 bases between the two ends. Germline V lookup: CDR1 SEHNR, CDR2 FQNEAQ (reference sequence). The CDR3 is 13 amino acids. In DNA, the CDR3 is TGTGCCAGCAGCTCACCGGGCCGACCTTTGCAGTACGTC. Translated, it gives CASSSPGRPLQYV.

This clonotype has at least ten counts. The V call is TRBV9, the J call TRBJ2-7; D is perhaps TRBD1 (6 bases). This CDR3 is 14 amino acids long. V shed 0 bases and J shed 6 bases, with 13 bases lying between them. Germline loops: CDR1 SGDLS, CDR2 YYNGEE. CDR3 in amino acids: CASSVAVQGGEQYF. Here the CDR3 DNA reads TGTGCCAGCAGCGTAGCGGTACAGGGCGGCGAGCAGTACTTC.

Many counts were recorded for this clonotype. This sequence joins TRBV2 and TRBJ1-1; tentative D call: TRBD1 (5 bases). Trimming left V 4 bases short and J 5 bases short, with 11 bases between. The CDR3 totals 13 residues. Per the germline V gene, CDR1 is SNHLY and CDR2 is FYNNEI. For the CDR3, the DNA is TGTGCCAGCAGTGTTTTGGGGGGTACTGAAGCTTTCTTT. Translating gives CASSVLGGTEAFF.

This clonotype was seen repeatedly, ten times or more. CDR3 sequence: CASSLATGGIYGYTF. DNA for the CDR3: TGTGCCAGCAGTTTGGCGACAGGGGGGATCTATGGCTACACCTTC. The chain employs TRBV12-3 or TRBV12-4 and TRBJ1-2, with 9 bases aligning to TRBD1. CDR3 size: 15 residues. Losses at the gene ends were 3 bases for V and 4 bases for J; bases not matched to a gene: 6.

This clonotype was detected ten times or more. The chain couples TRBV12-3 or TRBV12-4 to TRBJ1-5; D remains ambiguous. The V end lost 6 bases, the J end lost 0 bases, and 6 bases lay between the germline ends. The CDR3 is made up of 13 amino acids. DNA of the CDR3: TGTGCCAGCAGCCGATATAGCAATCAGCCCCAGCATTTT. Its protein is CASSRYSNQPQHF.

V usage is TRBV18 and J usage is TRBJ1-1; TRBD1 is a possible D gene (5 bases). In germline, CDR1 is KGHSH, CDR2 LQKENI. The CDR3 is 15 residues long. Trimming removed 4 bases at V and 7 bases at J, with 19 bases between. The CDR3 loop reads CASSLPGTGRFEAFF. As DNA, the CDR3 is TGTGCCAGCTCACTCCCCGGGACGGGAAGATTTGAAGCTTTCTTT.

There are a few counts of this clonotype. The gene calls are TRBV12-5 and TRBJ2-7; D gene unclear. This CDR3 is 11 amino acids long. From germline, CDR1 is LGHNT and CDR2 FRNRAP. V was cut by 0 bases and J by 5 bases, with 2 bases left in between. CDR3 nucleotide sequence: TGTGCTAGTGGTTTGGTGAACGAGCAGTACTTC. It is translated as CASGLVNEQYF.

This chain uses TRBV4-1 with TRBJ2-4; D is perhaps TRBD1 or TRBD2 (5 bases each). V was pared by 1 base and J by 1 base, with 11 bases between. The CDR3 sequence is 16 residues long. CDR1 is MGHRA and CDR2 is YSYEKL in the germline V gene. For the CDR3, the DNA is TGCGCCAGCAGCCAAGCCGGGACCGGGGCCAAAAACATTCAGTACTTC. It specifies CASSQAGTGAKNIQYF.

This clonotype was found a few times. The chain has TRBV6-5 and TRBJ2-1; D is ambiguous. V gave up 2 bases and J gave up 5 bases, with 7 bases separating them. CDR1 is MNHEY and CDR2 is SVGAGI in the germline V gene. This CDR3 spans 13 amino acids. This chain's CDR3 is CASSYSENNEQFF. The CDR3, as DNA: TGTGCCAGCAGTTACAGTGAGAACAATGAGCAGTTCTTC.